A selection of T cell receptor beta chains follows, all from one sample in a study of human T cells and chemical hapten exposure. TCRdb itself ran the 5' RACE reads through MiXCR, one entry per CDR3 protein. The repertoire consists of approximately 150,000 distinct CDR3 sequences, with roughly 4% occurring once and the leading ten covering over 1.2%. Receptor source: a female donor in good health. The CDR3 runs from the conserved cysteine through the conserved F or W. Each record gives: J gene, clone size, D gene, V gene, CDR3 DNA, CDR3 protein. D genes are given only for firm matches. Size is omitted from some rows. Given values are once, few, many or a class for expanded clones.

J gene: TRBJ1-1
clone size: many
D gene: TRBD1
V gene: TRBV28
CDR3 DNA: TGTGCCAGCACCAAAGAACAGGGGGCTGAAGCTTTCTTT
CDR3 protein: CASTKEQGAEAFF

J gene: TRBJ1-2
clone size: many
D gene: NA
V gene: TRBV28
CDR3 DNA: TGTGCCAGCAGGACTTCACATTATGGCTACACCTTC
CDR3 protein: CASRTSHYGYTF

J gene: TRBJ1-5
clone size: few
D gene: NA
V gene: TRBV6-2/TRBV6-3
CDR3 DNA: TGTGCCAGCAGCTCCACAATTAGCAATCAGCCCCAGCATTTT
CDR3 protein: CASSSTISNQPQHF

J gene: TRBJ2-3
clone size: NA
D gene: NA
V gene: TRBV7-2
CDR3 DNA: TGTGCCAGCAGCCCGGACCCGGGTACGCAGTATTTT
CDR3 protein: CASSPDPGTQYF

J gene: TRBJ1-2
clone size: many
D gene: NA
V gene: TRBV19
CDR3 DNA: TGTGCCAGTACCGCGGACAGTCCAAAGCCAACAAGGTTCACCTTC
CDR3 protein: CASTADSPKPTRFTF

J gene: TRBJ1-5
clone size: few
D gene: NA
V gene: TRBV7-4
CDR3 DNA: TGTGCCAGCAGCTTAGTCCCTCAGCCCCAGCATTTT
CDR3 protein: CASSLVPQPQHF

J gene: TRBJ1-2
clone size: NA
D gene: NA
V gene: TRBV29-1
CDR3 DNA: TGCAGCGTTGTAGGGCCCCTCTATGGCTACACCTTC
CDR3 protein: CSVVGPLYGYTF

J gene: TRBJ1-1
clone size: many
D gene: TRBD1
V gene: TRBV5-1
CDR3 DNA: TGCGCCAGCAGCCCTGTCCCGGGACAGTTTGAAGCTTTCTTT
CDR3 protein: CASSPVPGQFEAFF

J gene: TRBJ1-5
clone size: many
D gene: NA
V gene: TRBV4-2
CDR3 DNA: TGTGCCAGCAGCCAAGAAATTTTGACTGAAGAGCAGCCCCAGCATTTT
CDR3 protein: CASSQEILTEEQPQHF

J gene: TRBJ2-7
clone size: many
D gene: TRBD1
V gene: TRBV11-2
CDR3 DNA: TGTGCCAGCAGCTTAGGACAGGGTGCTGCCGAGCAGTACTTC
CDR3 protein: CASSLGQGAAEQYF

J gene: TRBJ1-4
clone size: many
D gene: NA
V gene: TRBV2
CDR3 DNA: TGTGCCAGCAGGAGGGTGAATGAAAAACTGTTTTTT
CDR3 protein: CASRRVNEKLFF

J gene: TRBJ2-3
clone size: many
D gene: TRBD2
V gene: TRBV4-3
CDR3 DNA: TGCGCCAGCAGCCAAGATAAATCAACTAGCGGGGGGATCTTAGCAGATACGCAGTATTTT
CDR3 protein: CASSQDKSTSGGILADTQYF

J gene: TRBJ2-2
clone size: many
D gene: NA
V gene: TRBV19
CDR3 DNA: TGTGCCAGTAGTATCTTCGGGGCTATGAACACCGGGGAGCTGTTTTTT
CDR3 protein: CASSIFGAMNTGELFF

J gene: TRBJ1-2
clone size: few
D gene: TRBD1
V gene: TRBV5-1
CDR3 DNA: TGCGCCAGCAGCTTGGCGTTTCGTGGGACAGCCCATGGCTACACCTTC
CDR3 protein: CASSLAFRGTAHGYTF

J gene: TRBJ2-3
clone size: NA
D gene: TRBD2
V gene: TRBV5-1
CDR3 DNA: TGCGCCAGCAGAACTAGCGGGGCCTCCACAGATACGCAGTATTTT
CDR3 protein: CASRTSGASTDTQYF

J gene: TRBJ2-7
clone size: many
D gene: NA
V gene: TRBV7-2
CDR3 DNA: TGTGCCAGCAGCTTAGGGCTGAGCCGCGGAGAGCAGTACTTC
CDR3 protein: CASSLGLSRGEQYF